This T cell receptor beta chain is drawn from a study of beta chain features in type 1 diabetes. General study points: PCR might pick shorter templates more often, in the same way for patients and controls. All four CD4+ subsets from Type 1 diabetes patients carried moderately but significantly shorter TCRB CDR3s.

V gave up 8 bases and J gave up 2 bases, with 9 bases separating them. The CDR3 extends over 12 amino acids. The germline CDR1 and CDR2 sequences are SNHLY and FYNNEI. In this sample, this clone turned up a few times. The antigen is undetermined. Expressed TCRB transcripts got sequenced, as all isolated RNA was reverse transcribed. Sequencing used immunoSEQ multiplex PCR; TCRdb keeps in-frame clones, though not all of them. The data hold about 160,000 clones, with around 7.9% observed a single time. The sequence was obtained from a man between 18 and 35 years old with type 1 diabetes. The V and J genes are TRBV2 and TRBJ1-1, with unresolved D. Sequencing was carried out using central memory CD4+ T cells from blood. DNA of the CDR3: TGTGCCAGCGCCGGTCCTAACACTGAAGCTTTCTTT. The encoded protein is CASAGPNTEAFF. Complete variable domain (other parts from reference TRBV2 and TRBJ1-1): EPEVTQTPSHQVTQMGQEVILRCVPISNHLYFYWYRQILGQKVEFLVSFYNNEISEKSEIFDDQFSVERPDGSNFTLKIRSTKLEDSAMYFCASAGPNTEAFFGQGTRLTVV.